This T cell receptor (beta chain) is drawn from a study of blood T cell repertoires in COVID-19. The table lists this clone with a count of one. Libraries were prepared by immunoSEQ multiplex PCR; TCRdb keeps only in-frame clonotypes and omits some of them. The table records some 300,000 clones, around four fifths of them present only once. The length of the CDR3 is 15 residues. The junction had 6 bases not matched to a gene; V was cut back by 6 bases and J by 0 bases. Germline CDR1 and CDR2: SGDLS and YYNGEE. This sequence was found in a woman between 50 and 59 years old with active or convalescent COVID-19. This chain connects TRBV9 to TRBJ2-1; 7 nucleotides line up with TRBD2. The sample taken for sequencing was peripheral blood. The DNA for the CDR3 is TGTGCCAGCATGAGAGGCGGGAGCTCCTACAATGAGCAGTTCTTC. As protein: CASMRGGSSYNEQFF.